The source of this T cell receptor beta chain is a study of T-cell memory formation after mild COVID-19. TCRdb re-analysed the 5' RACE reads in MiXCR, keeping a single row per CDR3 protein. The data hold a few hundred thousand distinct CDR3 sequences, with approximately 23% observed a single time. Trimming took 8 bases from V and 8 from J, leaving 21 bases between them. The CDR3 has 14 amino acids. The germline CDR1 and CDR2 sequences are MNHEY and SVGEGT. This clonotype was seen a few times. J is TRBJ1-2 and V is TRBV6-2 or TRBV6-3; tentative D call: TRBD1 (5 bases). The sequence came from an adult woman who had mild COVID-19 (a few samples of this study predate the infection). Cell type and time point are not known. The sequencing sample was made of PBMCs or a T cell subset sorted from them (not recorded which). CDR3 coding DNA: TGTGCCAGCCTCTCTACAACGGGGCCCTACGGCTACACCTTC. It is translated as CASLSTTGPYGYTF.